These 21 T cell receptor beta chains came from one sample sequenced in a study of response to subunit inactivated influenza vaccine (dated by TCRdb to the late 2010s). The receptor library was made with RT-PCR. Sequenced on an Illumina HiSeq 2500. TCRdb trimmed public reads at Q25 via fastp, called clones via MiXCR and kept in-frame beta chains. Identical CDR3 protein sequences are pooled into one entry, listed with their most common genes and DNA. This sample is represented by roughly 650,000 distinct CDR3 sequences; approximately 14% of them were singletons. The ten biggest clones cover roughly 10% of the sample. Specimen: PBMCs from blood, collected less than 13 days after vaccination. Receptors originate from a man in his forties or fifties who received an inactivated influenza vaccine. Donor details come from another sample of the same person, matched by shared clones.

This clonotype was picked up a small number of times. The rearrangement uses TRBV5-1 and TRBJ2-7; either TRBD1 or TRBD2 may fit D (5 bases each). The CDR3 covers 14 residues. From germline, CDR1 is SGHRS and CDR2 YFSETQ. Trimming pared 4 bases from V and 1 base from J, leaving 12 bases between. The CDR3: CASSPGTDSYEQYF. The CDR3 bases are TGCGCCAGCAGCCCAGGGACGGATTCCTACGAGCAGTACTTC.

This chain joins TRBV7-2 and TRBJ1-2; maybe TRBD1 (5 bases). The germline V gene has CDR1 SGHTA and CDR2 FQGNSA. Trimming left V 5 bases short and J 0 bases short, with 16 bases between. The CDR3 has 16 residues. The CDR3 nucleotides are TGTGCCAGCAGCGACGGCGGCAGGGCGACTAACTATGGCTACACCTTC. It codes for CASSDGGRATNYGYTF.

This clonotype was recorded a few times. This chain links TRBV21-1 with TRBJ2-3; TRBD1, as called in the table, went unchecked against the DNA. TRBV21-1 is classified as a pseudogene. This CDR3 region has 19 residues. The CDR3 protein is CASSKIDERDRGSTDTQYF. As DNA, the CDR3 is TGTGCCAGCAGCAAAATAGACGAACGGGACAGGGGATCTACAGATACGCAGTATTTT.

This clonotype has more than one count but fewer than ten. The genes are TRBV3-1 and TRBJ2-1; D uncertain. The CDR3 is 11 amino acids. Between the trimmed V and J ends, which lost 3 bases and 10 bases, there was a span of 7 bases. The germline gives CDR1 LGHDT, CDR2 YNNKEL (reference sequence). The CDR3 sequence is CASSHAREQFF. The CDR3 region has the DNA TGTGCCAGCAGCCATGCCCGGGAGCAGTTCTTC.

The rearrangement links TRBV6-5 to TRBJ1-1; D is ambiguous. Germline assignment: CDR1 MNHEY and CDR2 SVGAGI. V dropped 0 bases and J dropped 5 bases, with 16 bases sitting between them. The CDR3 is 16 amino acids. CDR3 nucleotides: TGTGCCAGCAGTTACTCACGCCCGGGTAGGAGAACTGAAGCTTTCTTT. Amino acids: CASSYSRPGRRTEAFF.

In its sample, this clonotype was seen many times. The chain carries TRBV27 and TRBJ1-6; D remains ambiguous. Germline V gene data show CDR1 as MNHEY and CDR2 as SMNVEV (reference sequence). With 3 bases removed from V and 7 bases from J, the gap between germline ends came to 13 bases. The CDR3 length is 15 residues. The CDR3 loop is CASSFGGNRNSPLHF. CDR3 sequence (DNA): TGTGCCAGCAGTTTCGGAGGAAATAGAAATTCACCCCTCCACTTT.

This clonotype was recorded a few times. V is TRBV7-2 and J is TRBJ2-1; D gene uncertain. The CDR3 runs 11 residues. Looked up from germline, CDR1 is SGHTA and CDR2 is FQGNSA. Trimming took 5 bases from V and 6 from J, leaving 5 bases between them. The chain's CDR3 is CASSPVNEQFF. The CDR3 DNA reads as TGTGCCAGCAGCCCGGTCAATGAGCAGTTCTTC.

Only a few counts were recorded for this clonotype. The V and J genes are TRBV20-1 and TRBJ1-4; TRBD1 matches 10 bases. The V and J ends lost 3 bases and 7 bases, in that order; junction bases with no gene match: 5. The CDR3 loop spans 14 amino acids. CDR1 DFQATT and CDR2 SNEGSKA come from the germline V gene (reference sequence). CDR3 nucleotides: TGCAGTGCTAGTTCAAGGACAGGGGGTGAAAAACTGTTTTTT. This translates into CSASSRTGGEKLFF.

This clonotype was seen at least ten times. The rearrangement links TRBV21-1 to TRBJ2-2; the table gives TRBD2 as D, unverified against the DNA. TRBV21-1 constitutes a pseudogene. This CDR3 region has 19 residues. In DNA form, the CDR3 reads TGTGCCAGCAGCACGGGACAGGGTGGACTAGCGGGAGACACCGGGGAGCTGTTTTTT. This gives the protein CASSTGQGGLAGDTGELFF.

The CDR3 spells CASSLPRQGDGNEKLFF. The CDR3 DNA reads as TGTGCCAGCAGTTTGCCCCGACAGGGGGACGGTAATGAAAAACTGTTTTTT. The V gene is TRBV28, the J gene TRBJ1-4; 9 bases line up with TRBD1. This CDR3 has 17 residues. The junction had 9 bases not matched to a gene; V was cut back by 3 bases and J by 4 bases. Germline CDR1 MDHEN, CDR2 SYDVKM.

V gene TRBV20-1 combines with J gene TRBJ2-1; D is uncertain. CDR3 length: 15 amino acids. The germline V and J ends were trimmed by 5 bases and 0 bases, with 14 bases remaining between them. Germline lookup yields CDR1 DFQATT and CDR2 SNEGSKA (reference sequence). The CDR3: CSAGEPTDSYNEQFF. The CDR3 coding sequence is TGCAGTGCTGGCGAACCTACGGACTCCTACAATGAGCAGTTCTTC.

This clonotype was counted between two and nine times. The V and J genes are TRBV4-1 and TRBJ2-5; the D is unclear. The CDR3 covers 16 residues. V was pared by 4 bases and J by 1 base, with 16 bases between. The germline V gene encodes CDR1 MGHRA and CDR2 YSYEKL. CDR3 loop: CASSLLQGQVQETQYF. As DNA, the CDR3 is TGCGCCAGCAGCCTCCTCCAAGGGCAGGTCCAAGAGACCCAGTACTTC.

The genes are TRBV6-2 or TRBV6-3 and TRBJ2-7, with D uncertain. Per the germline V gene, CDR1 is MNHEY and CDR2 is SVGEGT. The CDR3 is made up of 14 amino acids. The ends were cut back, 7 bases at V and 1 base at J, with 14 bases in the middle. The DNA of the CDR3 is TGTGCCAGCACCAACCCGACTGGTTCCTACGAGCAGTACTTC. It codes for CASTNPTGSYEQYF.

The CDR3 is CAITDLPKETQYF. Written as DNA, the CDR3 is TGTGCCATCACCGACTTGCCAAAAGAGACCCAGTACTTC. The chain uses TRBV10-3 and TRBJ2-5; unclear D gene. CDR3 length: 13 residues. Germline CDR1 reads ENHRY; CDR2 reads SYGVKD. V lost 7 bases and J lost 3, with 12 bases in between.

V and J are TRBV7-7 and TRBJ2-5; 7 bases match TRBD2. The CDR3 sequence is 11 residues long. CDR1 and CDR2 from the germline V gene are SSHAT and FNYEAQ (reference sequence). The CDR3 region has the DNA TGTGCTAGCGGGCCCCAGGAGACCCAGTACTTC. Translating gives CASGPQETQYF.

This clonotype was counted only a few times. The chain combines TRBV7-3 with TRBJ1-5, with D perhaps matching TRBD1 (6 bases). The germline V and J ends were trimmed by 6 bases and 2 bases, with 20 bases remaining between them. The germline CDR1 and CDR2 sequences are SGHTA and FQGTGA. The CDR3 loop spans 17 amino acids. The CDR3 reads CASSYREPSLRNQPQHF. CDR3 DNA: TGTGCCAGCAGTTACAGGGAACCCTCGTTGCGCAATCAGCCCCAGCATTTT.

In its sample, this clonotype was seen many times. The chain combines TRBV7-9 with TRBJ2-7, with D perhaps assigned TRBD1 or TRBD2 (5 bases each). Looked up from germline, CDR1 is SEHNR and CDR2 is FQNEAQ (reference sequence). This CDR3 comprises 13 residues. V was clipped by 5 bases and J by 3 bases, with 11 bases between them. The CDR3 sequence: CASSRGTDYEQYF. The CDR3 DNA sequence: TGTGCCAGCAGCCGAGGGACCGACTACGAGCAGTACTTC.

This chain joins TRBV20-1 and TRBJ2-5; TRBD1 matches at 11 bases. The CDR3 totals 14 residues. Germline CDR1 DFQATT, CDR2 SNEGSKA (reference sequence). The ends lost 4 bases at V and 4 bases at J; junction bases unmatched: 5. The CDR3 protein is CSAKKDRGRETQYF. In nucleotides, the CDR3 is TGCAGTGCTAAGAAGGACAGGGGGCGAGAGACCCAGTACTTC.

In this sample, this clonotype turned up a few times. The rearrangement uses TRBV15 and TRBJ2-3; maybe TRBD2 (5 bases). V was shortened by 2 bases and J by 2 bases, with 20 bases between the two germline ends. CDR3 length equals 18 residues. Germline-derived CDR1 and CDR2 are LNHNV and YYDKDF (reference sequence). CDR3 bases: TGTGCCACCAGCAGATCCACCTCGAGAGGGAGCCCCACAGATACGCAGTATTTT. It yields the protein CATSRSTSRGSPTDTQYF.

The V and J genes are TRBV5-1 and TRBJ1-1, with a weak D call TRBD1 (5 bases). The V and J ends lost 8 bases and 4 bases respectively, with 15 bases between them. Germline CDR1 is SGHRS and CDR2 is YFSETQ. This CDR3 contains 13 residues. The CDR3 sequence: CASKTGSGTEAFF. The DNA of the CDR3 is TGCGCCAGTAAAACAGGTTCGGGCACTGAAGCTTTCTTT. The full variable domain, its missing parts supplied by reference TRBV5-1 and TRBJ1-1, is KAGVTQTPRYLIKTRGQQVTLSCSPISGHRSVSWYQQTPGQGLQFLFEYFSETQRNKGNFPGRFSGRQFSNSRSEMNVSTLELGDSALYLCASKTGSGTEAFFGQGTRLTVV.

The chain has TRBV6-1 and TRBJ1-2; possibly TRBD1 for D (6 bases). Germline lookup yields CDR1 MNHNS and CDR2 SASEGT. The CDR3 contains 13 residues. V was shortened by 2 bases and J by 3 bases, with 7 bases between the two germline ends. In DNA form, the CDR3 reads TGTGCCAGCAGTGAATCAGGGGACTATGGCTACACCTTC. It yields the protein CASSESGDYGYTF.